This entry features one TCR beta chain sequence. The data are from a study of shared clonotypes between healthy human individuals. Germline V lookup: CDR1 SNHLY, CDR2 FYNNEI. The CDR3 spans 15 residues. Trimming left V 3 bases short and J 7 bases short, with 16 bases between. Sequencing used immunoSEQ multiplex PCR; TCRdb keeps in-frame clones, though not all of them. Of more than 1,200,000 clones in the sample, 98% are singletons; the top ten hold 0.3% to 0.45%. The V gene is TRBV2, the J gene TRBJ1-5; tentative D call: TRBD1 (5 bases). This receptor was taken from a man under 40 in good health. The specimen sequenced was naive CD4+ T cells sorted from blood. As for subset: CD45RA+ positively selected. This CDR3 reads CASSDIGGVRQPQHF. The CDR3 coding sequence is TGTGCCAGCAGTGATATTGGGGGGGTTAGGCAGCCCCAGCATTTT.